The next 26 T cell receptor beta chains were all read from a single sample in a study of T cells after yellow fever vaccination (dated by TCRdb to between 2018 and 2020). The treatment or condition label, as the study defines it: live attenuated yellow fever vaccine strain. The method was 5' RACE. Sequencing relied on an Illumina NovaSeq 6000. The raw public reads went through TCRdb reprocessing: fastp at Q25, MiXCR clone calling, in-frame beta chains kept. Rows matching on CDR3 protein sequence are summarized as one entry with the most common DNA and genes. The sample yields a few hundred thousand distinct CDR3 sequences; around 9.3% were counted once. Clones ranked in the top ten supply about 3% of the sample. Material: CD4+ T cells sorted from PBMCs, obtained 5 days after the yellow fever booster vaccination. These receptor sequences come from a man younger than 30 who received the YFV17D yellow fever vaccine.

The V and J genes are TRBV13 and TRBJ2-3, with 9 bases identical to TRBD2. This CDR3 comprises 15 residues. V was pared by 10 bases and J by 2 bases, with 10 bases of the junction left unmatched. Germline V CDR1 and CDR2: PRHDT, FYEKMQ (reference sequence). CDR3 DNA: TGTGCCACAAGACGAGCGGGGGGTGTCACAGATACGCAGTATTTT. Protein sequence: CATRRAGGVTDTQYF.

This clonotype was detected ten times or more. This chain's CDR3 is CSAIRQNMNTEAFF. Written as DNA, the CDR3 is TGCAGTGCCATTCGACAGAACATGAACACTGAAGCTTTCTTT. The chain links TRBV20-1 to TRBJ1-1, with D possibly being TRBD1 (5 bases). V was cut by 6 bases and J by 0 bases, with 14 bases left in between. Germline CDR1 reads DFQATT; CDR2 reads SNEGSKA (reference sequence). The CDR3 is 14 amino acids.

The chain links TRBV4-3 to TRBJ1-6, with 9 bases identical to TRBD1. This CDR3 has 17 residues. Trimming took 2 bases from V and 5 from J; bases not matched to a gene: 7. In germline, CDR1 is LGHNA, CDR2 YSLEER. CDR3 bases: TGCGCCAGCAGCCAAACTACGGGACAGGGCCATAATTCACCCCTCCACTTT. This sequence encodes CASSQTTGQGHNSPLHF.

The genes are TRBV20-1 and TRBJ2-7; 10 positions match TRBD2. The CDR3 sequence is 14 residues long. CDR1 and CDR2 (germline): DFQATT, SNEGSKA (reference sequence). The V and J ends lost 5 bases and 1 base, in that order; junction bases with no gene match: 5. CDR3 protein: CSALSGGASYEQYV. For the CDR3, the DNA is TGCAGTGCTTTAAGCGGGGGGGCTTCCTACGAGCAGTACGTC.

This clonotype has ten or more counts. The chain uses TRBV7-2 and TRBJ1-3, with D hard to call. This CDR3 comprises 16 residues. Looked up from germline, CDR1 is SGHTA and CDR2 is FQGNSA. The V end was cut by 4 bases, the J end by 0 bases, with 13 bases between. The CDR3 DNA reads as TGTGCCAGCAGCTCTGCGGTGGCAGCCTCTGGAAACACCATATATTTT. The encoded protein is CASSSAVAASGNTIYF. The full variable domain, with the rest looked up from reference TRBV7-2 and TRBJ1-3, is GAGVSQSPSNKVTEKGKDVELRCDPISGHTALYWYRQSLGQGLEFLIYFQGNSAPDKSGLPSDRFSAERTGGSVSTLTIQRTQQEDSAVYLCASSSAVAASGNTIYFGEGSWLTVV.

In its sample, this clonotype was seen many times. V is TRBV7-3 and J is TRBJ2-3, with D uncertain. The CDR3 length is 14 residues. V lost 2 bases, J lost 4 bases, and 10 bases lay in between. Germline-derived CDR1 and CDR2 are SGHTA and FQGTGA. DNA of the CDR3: TGTGCCAGCAGCTTACAAACGACGGCAGATACGCAGTATTTT. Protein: CASSLQTTADTQYF.

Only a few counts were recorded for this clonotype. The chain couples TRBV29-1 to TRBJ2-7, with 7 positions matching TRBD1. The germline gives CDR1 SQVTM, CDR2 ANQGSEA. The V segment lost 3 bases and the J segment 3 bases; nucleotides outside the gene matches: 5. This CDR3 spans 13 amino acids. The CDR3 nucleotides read TGCAGCGTTGAGGACAGGCCCTTCTACGAGCAGTACTTC. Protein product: CSVEDRPFYEQYF.

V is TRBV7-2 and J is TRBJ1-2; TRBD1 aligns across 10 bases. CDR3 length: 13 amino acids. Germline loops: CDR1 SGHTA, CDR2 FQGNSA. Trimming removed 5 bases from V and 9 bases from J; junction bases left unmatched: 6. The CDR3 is CASSTDRGLRYTF. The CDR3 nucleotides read TGTGCCAGCAGCACCGACAGGGGGCTTCGCTACACCTTC.

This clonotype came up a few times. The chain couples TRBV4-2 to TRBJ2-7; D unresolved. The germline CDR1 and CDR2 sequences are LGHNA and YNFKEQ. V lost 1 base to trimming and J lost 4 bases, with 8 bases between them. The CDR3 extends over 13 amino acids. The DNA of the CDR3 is TGTGCCAGCAGCCAAGGGTTGGCTTACGAGCAGTACTTC. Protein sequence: CASSQGLAYEQYF.

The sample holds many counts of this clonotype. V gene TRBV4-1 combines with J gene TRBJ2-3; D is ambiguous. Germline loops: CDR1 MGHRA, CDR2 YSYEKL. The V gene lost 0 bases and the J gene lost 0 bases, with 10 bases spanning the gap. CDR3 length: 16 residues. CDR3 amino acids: CASSQDGARSTDTQYF. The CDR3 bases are TGCGCCAGCAGCCAAGACGGAGCCAGGAGCACAGATACGCAGTATTTT.

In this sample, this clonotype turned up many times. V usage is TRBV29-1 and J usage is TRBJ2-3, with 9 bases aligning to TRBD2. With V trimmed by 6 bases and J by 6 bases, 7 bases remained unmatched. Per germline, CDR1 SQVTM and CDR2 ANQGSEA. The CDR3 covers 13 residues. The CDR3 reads CSVGRLAADTQYF. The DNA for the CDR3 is TGCAGCGTGGGTAGACTAGCGGCGGATACGCAGTATTTT.

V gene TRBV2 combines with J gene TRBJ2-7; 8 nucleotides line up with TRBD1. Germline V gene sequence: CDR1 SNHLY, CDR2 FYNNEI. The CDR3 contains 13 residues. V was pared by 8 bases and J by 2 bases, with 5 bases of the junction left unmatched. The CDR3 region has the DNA TGTGCCAGCGGAGGACAGGGCCCCTACGAGCAGTACTTC. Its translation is CASGGQGPYEQYF. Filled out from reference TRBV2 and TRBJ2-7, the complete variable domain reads EPEVTQTPSHQVTQMGQEVILRCVPISNHLYFYWYRQILGQKVEFLVSFYNNEISEKSEIFDDQFSVERPDGSNFTLKIRSTKLEDSAMYFCASGGQGPYEQYFGPGTRLTVT.

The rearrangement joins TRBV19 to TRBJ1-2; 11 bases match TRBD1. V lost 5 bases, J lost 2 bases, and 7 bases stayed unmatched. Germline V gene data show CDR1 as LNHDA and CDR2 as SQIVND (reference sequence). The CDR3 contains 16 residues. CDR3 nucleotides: TGTGCCAGTAGTCGGACAGGGGGCTTTCCCAACTATGGCTACACCTTC. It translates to CASSRTGGFPNYGYTF.

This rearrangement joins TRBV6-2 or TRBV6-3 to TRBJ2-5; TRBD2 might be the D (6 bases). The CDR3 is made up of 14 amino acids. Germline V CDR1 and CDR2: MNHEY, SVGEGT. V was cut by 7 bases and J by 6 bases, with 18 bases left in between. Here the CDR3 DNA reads TGTGCCAGCATTTTGCAACCGGGGACTCAGACCCAGTACTTC. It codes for CASILQPGTQTQYF.

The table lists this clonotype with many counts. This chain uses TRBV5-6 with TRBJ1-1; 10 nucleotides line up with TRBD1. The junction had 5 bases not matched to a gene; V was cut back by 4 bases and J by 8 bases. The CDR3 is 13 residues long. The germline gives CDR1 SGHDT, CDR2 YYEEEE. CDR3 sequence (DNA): TGTGCCAGCAGCAAGACAGGGGGCCTCGAAGCTTTCTTT. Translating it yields CASSKTGGLEAFF.

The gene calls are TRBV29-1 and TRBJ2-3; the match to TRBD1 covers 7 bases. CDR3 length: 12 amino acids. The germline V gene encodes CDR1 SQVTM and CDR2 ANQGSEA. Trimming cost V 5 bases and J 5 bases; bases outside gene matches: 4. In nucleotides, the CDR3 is TGCAGCGTTATCCAGGGGGTAGATACGCAGTATTTT. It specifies CSVIQGVDTQYF.

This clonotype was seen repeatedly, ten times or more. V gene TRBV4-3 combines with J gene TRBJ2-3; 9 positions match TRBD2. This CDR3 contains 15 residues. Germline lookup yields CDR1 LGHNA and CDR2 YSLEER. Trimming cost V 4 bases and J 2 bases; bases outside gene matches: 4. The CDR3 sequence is CASSPGGGATDTQYF. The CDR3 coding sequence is TGCGCCAGCAGCCCGGGCGGGGGGGCCACAGATACGCAGTATTTT.

The CDR3 DNA reads as TGTGCCAGCAGCTTGGACAGGGCCAATCAGCCCCAGCATTTT. Its protein is CASSLDRANQPQHF. This rearrangement joins TRBV5-6 to TRBJ1-5; D possibly corresponds to TRBD1 (6 bases). Germline values: CDR1 SGHDT, CDR2 YYEEEE. CDR3 length: 14 residues. With 0 bases removed from V and 3 bases from J, the gap between germline ends came to 7 bases.

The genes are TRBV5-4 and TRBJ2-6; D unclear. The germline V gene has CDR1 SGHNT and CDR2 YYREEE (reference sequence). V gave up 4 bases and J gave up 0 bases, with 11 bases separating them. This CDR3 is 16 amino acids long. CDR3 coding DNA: TGTGCCAGCAGCCTGACTGCGAGCTCTGGGGCCAACGTCCTGACTTTC. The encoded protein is CASSLTASSGANVLTF.

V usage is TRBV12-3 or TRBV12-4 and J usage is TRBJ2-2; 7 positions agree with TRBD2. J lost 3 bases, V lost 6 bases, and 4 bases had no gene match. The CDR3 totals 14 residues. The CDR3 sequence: CASRGGRHTGELFF. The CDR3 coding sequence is TGTGCCAGCAGGGGGGGGAGACACACCGGGGAGCTGTTTTTT.

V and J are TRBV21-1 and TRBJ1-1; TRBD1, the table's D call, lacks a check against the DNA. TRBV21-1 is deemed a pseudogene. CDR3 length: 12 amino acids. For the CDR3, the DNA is TGTGCCAGCAGTAAGGAGGGGGCGCTTGCTTTCTTT. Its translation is CASSKEGALAFF.

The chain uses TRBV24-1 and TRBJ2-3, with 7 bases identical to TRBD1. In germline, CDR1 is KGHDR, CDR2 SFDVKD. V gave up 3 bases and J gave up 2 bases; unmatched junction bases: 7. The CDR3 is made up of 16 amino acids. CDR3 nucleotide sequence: TGTGCCACCAGTGATGCCTCCGGGACAGACACAGATACGCAGTATTTT. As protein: CATSDASGTDTDTQYF.

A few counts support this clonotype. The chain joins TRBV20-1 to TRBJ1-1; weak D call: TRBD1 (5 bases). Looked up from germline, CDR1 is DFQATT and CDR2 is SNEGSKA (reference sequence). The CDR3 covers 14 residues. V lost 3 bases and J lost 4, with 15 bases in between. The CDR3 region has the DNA TGCAGTGCTAGTATTCAGGGCGGCCTCACTGAAGCTTTCTTT. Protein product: CSASIQGGLTEAFF.

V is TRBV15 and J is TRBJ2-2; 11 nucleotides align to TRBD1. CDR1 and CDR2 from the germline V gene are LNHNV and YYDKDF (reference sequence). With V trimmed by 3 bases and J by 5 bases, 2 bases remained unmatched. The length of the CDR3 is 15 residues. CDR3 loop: CATSSRDRGTGELFF. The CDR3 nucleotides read TGTGCCACCAGCAGCCGGGACAGGGGGACCGGGGAGCTGTTTTTT.

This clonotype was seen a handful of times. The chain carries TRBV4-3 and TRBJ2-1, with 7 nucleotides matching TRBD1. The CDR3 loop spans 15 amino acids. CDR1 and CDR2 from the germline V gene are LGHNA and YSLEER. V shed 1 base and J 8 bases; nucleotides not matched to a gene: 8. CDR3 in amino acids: CASSQVRTGRDEQFF. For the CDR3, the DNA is TGCGCCAGCAGCCAAGTGCGGACAGGTAGAGATGAGCAGTTCTTC.

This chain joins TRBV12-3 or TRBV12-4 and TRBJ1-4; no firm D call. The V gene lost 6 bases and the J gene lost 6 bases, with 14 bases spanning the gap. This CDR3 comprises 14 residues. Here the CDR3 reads CASSPAALDEKLFF. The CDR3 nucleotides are TGTGCCAGCAGCCCCGCGGCTTTGGATGAAAAACTGTTTTTT.